This T cell receptor beta chain was recovered during a study of shared clonotypes between healthy human individuals. Turning to the study itself: Donors had three CD4 naive, three CD4 memory, two CD8 naive and one CD8 memory plate apiece. General study results and limits: Naive CD4 clonotype sharing across a handful of donors was approximately 5.2%.

Sequencing was at deep level. The assay was immunoSEQ multiplex PCR, and TCRdb's table has in-frame clones only and misses some. The sample yields nearly 1,000,000 clones, 76% seen once. The study enrolled healthy HIV-negative adults without recent acute infections or vaccinations as donors. Concerning this clone itself: No antigen is known for it.

Sequencing was done on a sample of memory CD4+ T cells sorted from blood. Sample subset: CD45RA-negative fraction. This receptor was obtained from a man between 18 and 29 years old in good health.

Written as DNA, the CDR3 is TGTGCCAGCAGTTTACGACCGGCAGGGGGGAATGGCTACACCTTC. The encoded protein is CASSLRPAGGNGYTF. The chain has TRBV27 and TRBJ1-2, with TRBD1 identical over 7 bases. The CDR3 consists of 15 residues. The germline V gene encodes CDR1 MNHEY and CDR2 SMNVEV (reference sequence). V lost 2 bases and J lost 6; bases outside the gene matches: 9.